This TCR beta chain originates from a study of T cells in Graves' hyperthyroidism and ophthalmopathy. The wider study: Staff took peripheral blood when the initial diagnosis was made, before any treatment began. Findings of the study overall: Separation of ophthalmopathy from stable hyperthyroidism was achieved by a 13 V-J model. Most clonotypes expanded in thyroid above 0.001 were likewise present in blood.

The CDR3 is 16 residues long. Per the germline V gene, CDR1 is MNHNS and CDR2 is SASEGT. TCR beta CDR3 regions were amplified from RNA. The HTBI primer set served for first-round RT-PCR of the TCR CDR3. MiXCR was run by TCRdb on the multiplex PCR reads, yielding one entry per CDR3 protein. In the table there are hundreds of thousands of distinct CDR3 sequences, 25% of which are singletons. Across 18 months, stable Graves' hyperthyroidism was marked by no progression to ophthalmopathy. With regard to this clonotype: Its antigen is not known. At one end, the junction sequence differs from germline, possibly due to a read error.

V and J are TRBV6-1 and TRBJ1-4; D gene ambiguous. This receptor was obtained from a man aged 50-59 years with Graves' hyperthyroidism. Sequenced material: blood. The CDR3 region is CASSQAEAPRDEKLFF. CDR3 DNA sequence: TGTGCCAGCAGTCAAGCGGAGGCGCCGAGGGATGAAAAACTGTTTTTT.